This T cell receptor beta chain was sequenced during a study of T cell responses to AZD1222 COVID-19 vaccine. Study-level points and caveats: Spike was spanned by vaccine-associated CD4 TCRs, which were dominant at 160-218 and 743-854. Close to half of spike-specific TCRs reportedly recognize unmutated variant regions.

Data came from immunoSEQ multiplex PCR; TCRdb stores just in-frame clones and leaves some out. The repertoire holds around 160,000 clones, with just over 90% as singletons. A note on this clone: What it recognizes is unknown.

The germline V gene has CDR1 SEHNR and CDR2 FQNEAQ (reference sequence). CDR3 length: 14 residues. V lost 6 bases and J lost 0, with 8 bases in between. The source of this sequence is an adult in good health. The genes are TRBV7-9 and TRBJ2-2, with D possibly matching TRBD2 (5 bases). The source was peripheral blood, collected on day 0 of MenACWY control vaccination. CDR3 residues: CASRQRTNTGELFF. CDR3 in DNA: TGTGCCAGCAGACAGCGGACGAACACCGGGGAGCTGTTTTTT. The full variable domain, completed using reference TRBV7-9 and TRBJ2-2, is DTGVSQNPRHKITKRGQNVTFRCDPISEHNRLYWYRQTLGQGPEFLTYFQNEAQLEKSRLLSDRFSAERPKGSFSTLEIQRTEQGDSAMYLCASRQRTNTGELFFGEGSRLTVL.